The 13 T cell receptor beta chains reported below all come from one sample, sequenced in a study of T-cell reconstitution after alpha-beta-depleted transplantation in children. Preparation of the TCRbeta library used unique molecular identifiers. TCRdb reprocessed the PCR reads via MiXCR and lists one record per CDR3 protein. The sample has hundreds of thousands of distinct CDR3 sequences; over 9.5% are singletons. This material consisted of PBMCs, taken before TCRalphabeta/CD19-depleted stem cell transplant. Source of these receptors: a child aged 2 to 10 with inherited bone marrow failure, due to receive a stem cell transplant.

This clonotype occurred many times. The chain employs TRBV7-9 and TRBJ2-4, with 7 bases identical to TRBD2. The CDR3 contains 14 residues. Germline CDR1 and CDR2: SEHNR and FQNEAQ (reference sequence). V trimming: 8 bases; J trimming: 1 base; junction bases outside the gene matches: 5. For the CDR3, the DNA is TGTGCCAGCGGGGGGGAGGTGGCCAAAAACATTCAGTACTTC. Protein product: CASGGEVAKNIQYF. Combining the CDR3 with reference TRBV7-9 and TRBJ2-4 gives the whole variable domain DTGVSQNPRHKITKRGQNVTFRCDPISEHNRLYWYRQTLGQGPEFLTYFQNEAQLEKSRLLSDRFSAERPKGSFSTLEIQRTEQGDSAMYLCASGGEVAKNIQYFGAGTRLSVL.

At least ten counts were recorded for this clonotype. The V and J genes are TRBV6-5 and TRBJ2-3, with TRBD1 as a possible D gene (6 bases). Trimming shortened V by 3 bases and J by 4 bases, and 14 bases separated the two germline ends. This CDR3 spans 15 amino acids. Germline values: CDR1 MNHEY, CDR2 SVGAGI. The DNA for the CDR3 is TGTGCCAGCAGTTATTTCCGACAGGACGCAGATACGCAGTATTTT. Its translation: CASSYFRQDADTQYF.

There are a few counts of this clonotype. This chain uses TRBV5-6 with TRBJ2-5; D possibly corresponds to TRBD1 (5 bases). The CDR3 contains 15 residues. V was pared by 2 bases and J by 5 bases, with 16 bases between. Germline-derived CDR1 and CDR2 are SGHDT and YYEEEE. The chain's CDR3 is CASSFTQGLRETQYF. CDR3 nucleotides: TGTGCCAGCAGCTTTACGCAGGGCCTCCGGGAGACCCAGTACTTC.

This rearrangement joins TRBV2 to TRBJ2-1, with TRBD2 identical over 8 bases. Unmatched junction bases numbered 17, after V lost 10 bases and J lost 0 bases. CDR3 length: 18 amino acids. Per the germline V gene, CDR1 is SNHLY and CDR2 is FYNNEI. This CDR3 is CAIRTESGSLSSYNEQFF. In DNA, the CDR3 is TGTGCCATCAGGACAGAAAGCGGGAGCCTCAGCTCCTACAATGAGCAGTTCTTC.

The V gene is TRBV20-1, the J gene TRBJ2-2, with D possibly matching TRBD1 (5 bases). The germline V gene has CDR1 DFQATT and CDR2 SNEGSKA (reference sequence). This CDR3 is built from 14 residues. The V end lost 3 bases, the J end lost 5 bases, and 13 bases lay between the germline ends. CDR3 sequence reads: CSASGRAWTGELFF. The CDR3 DNA is TGCAGTGCTAGTGGCAGGGCATGGACCGGGGAGCTGTTTTTT.

CDR3 DNA: TGCGCCAGCAGTCAATCGAGCCGGGGCGAGTCTGTTTACGAGCAGTACTTC. Translated: CASSQSSRGESVYEQYF. The V and J genes are TRBV23-1 and TRBJ2-7; possibly TRBD1 or TRBD2 for D (5 bases each). TRBV23-1 is identified as an open reading frame with a role that is uncertain. The CDR3 totals 17 residues. Trimming shortened V by 0 bases and J by 4 bases, and 19 bases separated the two germline ends.

This clonotype came up many times. The J gene is TRBJ1-5, the V gene TRBV7-9; 7 bases match TRBD1. CDR3 length equals 16 residues. Germline-derived CDR1 and CDR2 are SEHNR and FQNEAQ (reference sequence). V lost 1 base to trimming and J lost 0 bases; unmatched junction nucleotides: 3. CDR3 sequence (DNA): TGTGCCAGCAGCTTAGGACAGGGCCATAGCAATCAGCCCCAGCATTTT. Its translation: CASSLGQGHSNQPQHF.

This clonotype occurred many times. V usage is TRBV4-3 and J usage is TRBJ2-1; perhaps TRBD1 as D (5 bases). V was pared by 1 base and J by 5 bases, with 21 bases between. Germline CDR1 is LGHNA and CDR2 is YSLEER. This CDR3 region has 18 residues. The CDR3 bases are TGCGCCAGCAGCCAAGGCCCTGGATCCTTCAGGGATGACAATGAGCAGTTCTTC. Translated, it gives CASSQGPGSFRDDNEQFF.

This clonotype was counted many times. Here the CDR3 DNA reads TGTGCCAGCAGCGTGGGGGGACAGGGTTTCCATGAGCAGTTCTTC. It translates to CASSVGGQGFHEQFF. This rearrangement joins TRBV12-3 or TRBV12-4 to TRBJ2-1; 9 bases line up with TRBD1. The CDR3 is made up of 15 amino acids. V lost 6 bases, J lost 8 bases, and 11 bases stayed unmatched.

This clonotype was observed at least ten times. This chain connects TRBV5-1 to TRBJ2-1; D could derive from TRBD1 or TRBD2 (5 bases each). This CDR3 contains 14 residues. V lost 2 bases and J 6 bases, leaving 12 bases between the germline ends. Looked up from germline, CDR1 is SGHRS and CDR2 is YFSETQ. The CDR3 nucleotides are TGCGCCAGCAGCTTCGAGGGGTCCACCAATGAGCAGTTCTTC. This sequence encodes CASSFEGSTNEQFF.

In this sample, this clonotype turned up many times. The chain links TRBV10-3 to TRBJ2-7; 7 bases are a match to TRBD1. Unmatched junction bases numbered 11, after V lost 7 bases and J lost 8 bases. Germline V gene sequence: CDR1 ENHRY, CDR2 SYGVKD. This CDR3 has 13 amino acids. For the CDR3, the DNA is TGTGCCATCAAAGGGACAGTGATAGAGAAGCAGTACTTC. Protein sequence: CAIKGTVIEKQYF.

Many counts were recorded for this clonotype. The chain uses TRBV7-9 and TRBJ1-5; D is ambiguous. The CDR3 consists of 15 residues. CDR1 is SEHNR, CDR2 FQNEAQ, per germline (reference sequence). V gave up 5 bases and J gave up 6 bases, with 17 bases separating them. The CDR3 spells CASSPYRDRSQPQHF. The CDR3 bases are TGTGCCAGCAGCCCCTACCGTGACCGTTCTCAGCCCCAGCATTTT.

This clonotype was picked up many times. The genes are TRBV7-2 and TRBJ1-2; TRBD1 might be the D (6 bases). Trimming took off 8 bases at V and 6 bases at J, with 19 bases between the two ends. The CDR3 is 14 residues long. Germline CDR1 SGHTA, CDR2 FQGNSA. DNA for the CDR3: TGTGCCAGCTACAACCTTGAGGGGGGCGATGGCTACACCTTC. Protein product: CASYNLEGGDGYTF.